These 28 T cell receptor beta chains were all obtained from the same sample, sequenced in a study of blood T cell repertoires in COVID-19. The table came from immunoSEQ multiplex PCR; TCRdb's copy has only in-frame clones and leaves some out. The table lists some 42,000 clones, roughly 80% of them singletons, with 5% to 6.5% in the top ten. Source material: peripheral blood. The receptors were gathered from a man between 45 and 60 years old with active COVID-19.

The chain joins TRBV5-1 to TRBJ1-2; a weak D match, TRBD1 (5 bases). V was pared by 0 bases and J by 8 bases, with 17 bases between. Per germline, CDR1 SGHRS and CDR2 YFSETQ. The CDR3 covers 15 residues. The CDR3 region has the DNA TGCGCCAGCAGCTTGGCCGGAATGCGGGGGAACGGCTACACCTTC. Translation: CASSLAGMRGNGYTF.

V usage is TRBV28 and J usage is TRBJ1-4; D unresolved. There are 20 residues in the CDR3. Germline V gene lookup returns CDR1 MDHEN and CDR2 SYDVKM. V dropped 3 bases and J dropped 7 bases, with 30 bases sitting between them. In DNA, the CDR3 is TGTGCCAGCAGTTTGGATTTATCGACGCGGTTCGGATCCGTGGGTGAAAAACTGTTTTTT. This translates into CASSLDLSTRFGSVGEKLFF.

The chain employs TRBV30 and TRBJ2-1, with a tentative D call TRBD1 (6 bases). V dropped 3 bases and J dropped 9 bases, with 12 bases sitting between them. Germline CDR1 reads GTSNPN; CDR2 reads SVGIG (reference sequence). This CDR3 spans 12 amino acids. CDR3 sequence: CAWRDSSREQFF. As DNA, the CDR3 is TGTGCCTGGAGGGACAGTTCCCGTGAGCAGTTCTTC.

V is TRBV28 and J is TRBJ1-2; 7 bases match TRBD1. The CDR3 is made up of 15 amino acids. Unmatched junction bases numbered 10, after V lost 5 bases and J lost 4 bases. The V gene's germline CDR1 is MDHEN and CDR2 SYDVKM. CDR3 sequence: CASSPPRQGFYGYTF. DNA for the CDR3: TGTGCCAGCAGTCCGCCGAGACAGGGATTCTATGGCTACACCTTC.

The CDR3 region has the DNA TGTGCCAGCAGTCTCTCTAGCGGGGCCTACAATGAGCAGTTCTTC. Amino acids: CASSLSSGAYNEQFF. The V gene is TRBV28, the J gene TRBJ2-1, with 9 bases fitting TRBD2. The CDR3 has 15 amino acids. The V gene end was trimmed by 5 bases and the J gene end by 2 bases; junction bases not matched to a gene: 4. CDR1 is MDHEN, CDR2 SYDVKM, per germline.

This clone was detected only once. The J gene is TRBJ1-2, the V gene TRBV2; D gene ambiguous. Germline V lookup: CDR1 SNHLY, CDR2 FYNNEI. CDR3 length: 14 amino acids. Trimming removed 6 bases at V and 1 base at J, with 12 bases between. The CDR3 DNA is TGTGCCAGCAGCGAGGAGACCTATAACTATGGCTACACCTTC. It codes for CASSEETYNYGYTF. Together with reference TRBV2 and TRBJ1-2, the CDR3 gives the full variable domain: EPEVTQTPSHQVTQMGQEVILRCVPISNHLYFYWYRQILGQKVEFLVSFYNNEISEKSEIFDDQFSVERPDGSNFTLKIRSTKLEDSAMYFCASSEETYNYGYTFGSGTRLTVV.

This clone was recorded once. This sequence joins TRBV2 and TRBJ2-6; D possibly corresponds to TRBD1 (6 bases). This CDR3 region has 16 residues. V was shortened by 6 bases and J by 1 base, with 13 bases between the two germline ends. CDR1 is SNHLY, CDR2 FYNNEI, per germline. The CDR3 protein is CASRRGYSSGANVLTF. In nucleotides, the CDR3 is TGTGCCAGCAGAAGGGGGTACTCATCTGGGGCCAACGTCCTGACTTTC.

In this sample, this clone turned up a few times. The chain employs TRBV6-6 and TRBJ2-5, with 7 bases that match TRBD2. J was trimmed by 1 base and V by 0 bases; bases with no gene match: 5. The CDR3 totals 16 residues. Germline-derived CDR1 and CDR2 are MNHNY and SVGAGI (reference sequence). The CDR3 loop is CASSYSFGGIQETQYF. The CDR3 nucleotides are TGTGCCAGCAGTTACTCTTTCGGGGGGATCCAAGAGACCCAGTACTTC.

With respect to this clone: The same CDR3 is also encoded by other DNA sequences in this sample. The CDR3 DNA reads as TGTGCCAGCAGCCGTGGTCTGGAGGAGACCCAGTACTTC. Its translation: CASSRGLEETQYF. The J gene is TRBJ2-5, the V gene TRBV7-3, with D unclear. The V and J ends lost 5 bases and 5 bases respectively, with 12 bases between them. The germline CDR1 and CDR2 sequences are SGHTA and FQGTGA. This CDR3 region has 13 residues.

This chain connects TRBV2 to TRBJ2-4, with 7 bases that match TRBD1. J was trimmed by 0 bases and V by 2 bases; bases with no gene match: 7. The CDR3 has 17 amino acids. Germline CDR1 SNHLY, CDR2 FYNNEI. The CDR3 protein is CASSELGTVLAKNIQYF. The CDR3 DNA reads as TGTGCCAGCAGTGAACTTGGGACAGTCCTAGCCAAAAACATTCAGTACTTC. Filled out from reference TRBV2 and TRBJ2-4, the complete variable domain reads EPEVTQTPSHQVTQMGQEVILRCVPISNHLYFYWYRQILGQKVEFLVSFYNNEISEKSEIFDDQFSVERPDGSNFTLKIRSTKLEDSAMYFCASSELGTVLAKNIQYFGAGTRLSVL.

The chain has TRBV5-1 and TRBJ2-3, with TRBD1 identical over 7 bases. This CDR3 contains 13 residues. The trim removed 3 bases at V and 5 bases at J, leaving 3 bases unmatched. The germline V gene has CDR1 SGHRS and CDR2 YFSETQ. CDR3 DNA sequence: TGCGCCAGCAGCTCCGACAGGGAAGATACGCAGTATTTT. Amino acid sequence: CASSSDREDTQYF.

This chain links TRBV7-9 with TRBJ2-1; TRBD2 agrees at 7 bases. Unmatched junction bases numbered 11, after V lost 2 bases and J lost 10 bases. The CDR3 contains 15 residues. Germline CDR1 reads SEHNR; CDR2 reads FQNEAQ (reference sequence). The CDR3 DNA is TGTGCCAGCAGCTTAAACCGGGAGGTGCCTGGGGAGCAGTTCTTC. Translation gives CASSLNREVPGEQFF.

Comment on this clone: The junction differs from germline at one of its ends, possibly a read error. J is TRBJ2-7 and V is TRBV7-7, with D perhaps TRBD2 (5 bases). The CDR3 sequence is 14 residues long. Germline V CDR1 and CDR2: SSHAT, FNYEAQ (reference sequence). CDR3 residues: CASSPGLYSYEQYF. CDR3 nucleotide sequence: TGTGCTAGCAGTCCCGGACTCTACTCCTACGAGCAGTACTTC.

The V and J genes are TRBV18 and TRBJ2-1; D gene uncertain. The CDR3 has 13 residues. Germline CDR1 is KGHSH and CDR2 is LQKENI. Trimming took 1 base from V and 5 from J, leaving 6 bases between them. CDR3 region: CASSPRLDNEQFF. CDR3 coding DNA: TGTGCCAGCTCACCACGGCTCGACAATGAGCAGTTCTTC. The variable domain in full, with the rest retrieved from reference TRBV18 and TRBJ2-1, is NAGVMQNPRHLVRRRGQEARLRCSPMKGHSHVYWYRQLPEEGLKFMVYLQKENIIDESGMPKERFSAEFPKEGPSILRIQQVVRGDSAAYFCASSPRLDNEQFFGPGTRLTVL.

The chain uses TRBV10-3 and TRBJ1-1, with unresolved D. Germline V gene sequence: CDR1 ENHRY, CDR2 SYGVKD. CDR3 length: 12 amino acids. The V gene lost 10 bases and the J gene lost 3 bases, with 12 bases spanning the gap. The CDR3 DNA reads as TGTGCCACCGCTTTGGGCCACACTGAAGCTTTCTTT. Its protein product is CATALGHTEAFF.

This clone was observed a few times. CDR3 sequence (DNA): TGTGCCAGCAGTTACTCGATCACTTATGGTTGGAGCACTGAAGCTTTCTTT. Translating gives CASSYSITYGWSTEAFF. This chain links TRBV6-7 with TRBJ1-1; D remains unclear. TRBV6-7 is assigned to the ORF class and has an uncertain function. The CDR3 has 17 residues. The ends were cut back, 0 bases at V and 4 bases at J, with 18 bases in the middle.

This clone was seen only once. The chain employs TRBV10-2 and TRBJ2-1, with 8 bases fitting TRBD2. The germline V gene encodes CDR1 WSHSY and CDR2 SAAADI. Trimming removed 5 bases from V and 5 bases from J; junction bases left unmatched: 2. The CDR3 runs to 13 residues. CDR3 bases: TGCGCCAGCAGTAAACTAGCGGACAATGAGCAGTTCTTC. Its protein is CASSKLADNEQFF.

The V and J genes are TRBV6-5 and TRBJ2-1; TRBD1 aligns across 7 bases. The CDR3 runs to 15 residues. Losses at the gene ends were 10 bases for V and 5 bases for J; bases not matched to a gene: 14. Germline V gene lookup returns CDR1 MNHEY and CDR2 SVGAGI. As DNA, the CDR3 is TGTGCCACACCTGAACGGGACAGCTCAGACAATGAGCAGTTCTTC. Protein product: CATPERDSSDNEQFF.

V is TRBV5-1 and J is TRBJ1-5, with D perhaps matching TRBD1 (5 bases). Trimming cost V 4 bases and J 4 bases, with 12 bases left between them. This CDR3 contains 14 residues. The germline V gene encodes CDR1 SGHRS and CDR2 YFSETQ. The CDR3: CASSPSSGNQPQHF. In DNA form, the CDR3 reads TGCGCCAGCAGCCCTAGTTCAGGGAATCAGCCCCAGCATTTT.

The V and J genes are TRBV19 and TRBJ1-5, with D tentatively TRBD1 (5 bases). The CDR3 consists of 15 residues. The ends were cut back, 5 bases at V and 1 base at J, with 12 bases in the middle. The germline CDR1 and CDR2 sequences are LNHDA and SQIVND (reference sequence). CDR3 DNA sequence: TGTGCCAGTAGTCTCAAGGACATGAGCAATCAGCCCCAGCATTTT. It encodes CASSLKDMSNQPQHF.

This clone was counted between two and nine times. The V and J genes are TRBV7-8 and TRBJ1-1; 7 bases are shared with TRBD1. Unmatched junction bases numbered 11, after V lost 4 bases and J lost 3 bases. CDR1 SGHVS and CDR2 FQNEAQ come from the germline V gene. The CDR3 extends over 16 amino acids. CDR3 sequence: CASSSRSDRAHTEAFF. The DNA of the CDR3 is TGTGCCAGCAGCTCCCGCTCCGACAGGGCCCACACTGAAGCTTTCTTT. Full variable domain (remainder filled in from reference TRBV7-8 and TRBJ1-1): GAGVSQSPRYKVAKRGQDVALRCDPISGHVSLFWYQQALGQGPEFLTYFQNEAQLDKSGLPSDRFFAERPEGSVSTLKIQRTQQEDSAVYLCASSSRSDRAHTEAFFGQGTRLTVV.

This sequence joins TRBV19 and TRBJ1-4; 10 bases match TRBD1. This CDR3 is built from 16 residues. V lost 10 bases and J lost 3; bases outside the gene matches: 11. The germline gives CDR1 LNHDA, CDR2 SQIVND (reference sequence). Here the CDR3 DNA reads TGTGCCACGACAATCTCGACAGGGGGCTCTAATGAAAAACTGTTTTTT. Protein: CATTISTGGSNEKLFF. Complete variable domain (other parts from reference TRBV19 and TRBJ1-4): DGGITQSPKYLFRKEGQNVTLSCEQNLNHDAMYWYRQDPGQGLRLIYYSQIVNDFQKGDIAEGYSVSREKKESFPLTVTSAQKNPTAFYLCATTISTGGSNEKLFFGSGTQLSVL.

V and J are TRBV5-8 and TRBJ1-4, with 11 positions matching TRBD1. The length of the CDR3 is 15 residues. The J segment lost 7 bases and the V segment lost 3 bases, leaving 5 bases of the junction unmatched. CDR1 is SGHTS and CDR2 is YDEGEE in the germline V gene. Written as DNA, the CDR3 is TGTGCCAGCAGCTCTCGGACAGGGGGCCGTGAAAAACTGTTTTTT. This gives the protein CASSSRTGGREKLFF.

The rearrangement links TRBV5-1 to TRBJ1-1; perhaps TRBD1 as D (5 bases). This CDR3 has 14 amino acids. V was trimmed by 0 bases and J by 6 bases, leaving 12 bases between them. Germline lookup yields CDR1 SGHRS and CDR2 YFSETQ. Written as DNA, the CDR3 is TGCGCCAGCAGCTTGGCGGCAGGGCGTGCTGAAGCTTTCTTT. This encodes CASSLAAGRAEAFF.

The J gene is TRBJ1-1, the V gene TRBV6-5; the match to TRBD1 covers 7 bases. The germline V gene has CDR1 MNHEY and CDR2 SVGAGI. Trimming removed 2 bases from V and 10 bases from J; junction bases left unmatched: 13. The CDR3 length is 15 residues. CDR3 region: CASSYEGGPGEGAFF. DNA of the CDR3: TGTGCCAGCAGTTACGAAGGGGGCCCAGGGGAAGGAGCTTTCTTT.

The rearrangement uses TRBV7-8 and TRBJ1-4; perhaps TRBD1 as D (6 bases). Germline CDR1 SGHVS, CDR2 FQNEAQ. Trimming shortened V by 5 bases and J by 10 bases, and 17 bases separated the two germline ends. The CDR3 runs to 14 residues. The CDR3: CASSLRDVGGKLFF. The DNA of the CDR3 is TGTGCCAGCAGCCTCAGGGACGTAGGGGGAAAACTGTTTTTT.

This chain connects TRBV19 to TRBJ2-5; TRBD1 is a possible D gene (5 bases). CDR1 is LNHDA, CDR2 SQIVND, per germline (reference sequence). Trimming took 3 bases from V and 5 from J, leaving 13 bases between them. The length of the CDR3 is 14 residues. The CDR3 spells CASSMGQGTETQYF. The CDR3 DNA sequence: TGTGCCAGTAGTATGGGGCAGGGTACGGAGACCCAGTACTTC.

V gene TRBV4-2 combines with J gene TRBJ2-1, with D maybe TRBD2 (5 bases). V dropped 0 bases and J dropped 5 bases, with 17 bases sitting between them. The CDR3 loop spans 17 amino acids. Germline CDR1 is LGHNA and CDR2 is YNFKEQ. CDR3 sequence (DNA): TGTGCCAGCAGCCAAGATGGGATGGGCCCGGGGAACAATGAGCAGTTCTTC. Protein: CASSQDGMGPGNNEQFF.